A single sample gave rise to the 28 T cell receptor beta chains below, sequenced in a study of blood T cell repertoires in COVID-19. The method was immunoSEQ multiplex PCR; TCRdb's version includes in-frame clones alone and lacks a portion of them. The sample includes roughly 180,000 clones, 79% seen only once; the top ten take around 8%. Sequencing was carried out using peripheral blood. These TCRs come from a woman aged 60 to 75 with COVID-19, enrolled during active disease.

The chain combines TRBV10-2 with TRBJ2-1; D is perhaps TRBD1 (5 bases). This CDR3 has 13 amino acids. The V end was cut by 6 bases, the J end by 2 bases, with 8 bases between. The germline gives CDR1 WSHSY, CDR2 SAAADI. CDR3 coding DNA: TGCGCCAGCAGACAGGCGACCTACAATGAGCAGTTCTTC. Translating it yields CASRQATYNEQFF.

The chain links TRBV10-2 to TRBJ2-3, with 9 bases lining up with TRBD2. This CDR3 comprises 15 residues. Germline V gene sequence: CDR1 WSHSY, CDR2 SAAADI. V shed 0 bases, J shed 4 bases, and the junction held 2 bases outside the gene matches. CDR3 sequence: CASSESAGGPDTQYF. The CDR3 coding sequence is TGCGCCAGCAGTGAGTCCGCGGGGGGGCCAGATACGCAGTATTTT.

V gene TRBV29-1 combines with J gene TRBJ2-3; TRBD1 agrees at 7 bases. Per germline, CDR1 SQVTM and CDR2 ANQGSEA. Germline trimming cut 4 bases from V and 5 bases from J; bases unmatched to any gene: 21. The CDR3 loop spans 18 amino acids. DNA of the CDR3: TGCAGCGTTGGTCCCCACATCATACAGGGACAGCAGGAAGATACGCAGTATTTT. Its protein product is CSVGPHIIQGQQEDTQYF.

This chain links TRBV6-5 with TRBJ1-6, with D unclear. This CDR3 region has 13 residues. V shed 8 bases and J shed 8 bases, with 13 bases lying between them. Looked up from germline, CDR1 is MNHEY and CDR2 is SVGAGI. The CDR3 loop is CASGVRVDSPLHF. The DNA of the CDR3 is TGTGCCAGCGGGGTGCGGGTCGATTCACCCCTCCACTTT.

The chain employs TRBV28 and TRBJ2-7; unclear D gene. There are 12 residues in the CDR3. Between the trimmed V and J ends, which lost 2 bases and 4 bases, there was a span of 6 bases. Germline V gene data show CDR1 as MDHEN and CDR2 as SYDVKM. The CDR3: CASSLQLYEQYF. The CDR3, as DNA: TGTGCCAGCAGTTTACAGTTATACGAGCAGTACTTC.

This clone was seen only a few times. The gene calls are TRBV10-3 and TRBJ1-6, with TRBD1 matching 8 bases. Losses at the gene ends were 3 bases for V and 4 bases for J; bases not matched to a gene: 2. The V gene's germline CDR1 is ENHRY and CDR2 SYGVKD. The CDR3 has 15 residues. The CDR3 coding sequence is TGTGCCATCAGTGAAAGACAGGGGTATAATTCACCCCTCCACTTT. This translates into CAISERQGYNSPLHF.

The CDR3 loop is CASSQGIRDYSPLHF. DNA for the CDR3: TGTGCCAGCAGCCAAGGAATCAGGGATTATTCACCCCTCCACTTT. The chain couples TRBV4-2 to TRBJ1-6; D possibly corresponds to TRBD1 (5 bases). This CDR3 has 15 amino acids. The V gene's germline CDR1 is LGHNA and CDR2 YNFKEQ. Trimming cost V 1 base and J 8 bases, with 12 bases left between them.

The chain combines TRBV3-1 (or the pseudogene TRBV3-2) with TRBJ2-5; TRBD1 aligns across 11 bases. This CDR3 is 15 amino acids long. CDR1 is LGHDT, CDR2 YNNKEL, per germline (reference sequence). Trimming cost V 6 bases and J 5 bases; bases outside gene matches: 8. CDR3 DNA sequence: TGTGCCAGCAGAACACTGGACAGGGGGCACGAGACCCAGTACTTC. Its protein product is CASRTLDRGHETQYF.

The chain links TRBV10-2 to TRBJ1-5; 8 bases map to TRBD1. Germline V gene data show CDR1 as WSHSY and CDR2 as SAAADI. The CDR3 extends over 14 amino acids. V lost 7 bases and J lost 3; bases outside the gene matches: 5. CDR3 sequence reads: CASTQDRDNQPQHF. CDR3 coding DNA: TGCGCCAGCACTCAGGACAGGGACAATCAGCCCCAGCATTTT.

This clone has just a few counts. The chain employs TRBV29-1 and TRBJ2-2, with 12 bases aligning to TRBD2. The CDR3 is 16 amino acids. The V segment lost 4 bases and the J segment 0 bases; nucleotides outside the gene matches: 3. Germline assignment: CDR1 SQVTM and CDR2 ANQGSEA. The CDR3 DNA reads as TGCAGCGTTGGGGGGACTAGCGGGTCGAACACCGGGGAGCTGTTTTTT. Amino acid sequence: CSVGGTSGSNTGELFF.

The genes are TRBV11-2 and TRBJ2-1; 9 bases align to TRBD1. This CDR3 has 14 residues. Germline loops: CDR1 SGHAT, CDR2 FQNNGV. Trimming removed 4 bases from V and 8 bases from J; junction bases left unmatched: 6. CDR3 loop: CASSYYRGLDEQFF. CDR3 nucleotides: TGTGCCAGCAGCTACTACAGGGGGCTGGATGAGCAGTTCTTC.

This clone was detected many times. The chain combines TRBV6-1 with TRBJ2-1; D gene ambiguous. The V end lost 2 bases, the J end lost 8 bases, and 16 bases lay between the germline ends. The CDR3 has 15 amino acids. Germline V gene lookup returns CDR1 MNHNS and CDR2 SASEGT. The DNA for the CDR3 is TGTGCCAGCAGTGAAAGACGGTCCCAGGTAGATGAGCAGTTCTTC. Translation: CASSERRSQVDEQFF.

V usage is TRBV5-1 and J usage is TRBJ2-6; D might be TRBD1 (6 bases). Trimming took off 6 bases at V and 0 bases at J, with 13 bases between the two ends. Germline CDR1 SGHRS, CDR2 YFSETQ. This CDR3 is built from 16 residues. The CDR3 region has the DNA TGCGCCAGCATCGCAGGGGACGTCTCTGGGGCCAACGTCCTGACTTTC. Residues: CASIAGDVSGANVLTF.

Here the CDR3 DNA reads TGTGCCATCAGTGGGGGCGGAAACGTCCTTGGCACAGATACGCAGTATTTT. It specifies CAISGGGNVLGTDTQYF. The chain is built from TRBV10-3 and TRBJ2-3; D perhaps matches TRBD1 (5 bases). Germline CDR1 ENHRY, CDR2 SYGVKD. The CDR3 is made up of 17 amino acids. Trimming took off 4 bases at V and 1 base at J, with 18 bases between the two ends.

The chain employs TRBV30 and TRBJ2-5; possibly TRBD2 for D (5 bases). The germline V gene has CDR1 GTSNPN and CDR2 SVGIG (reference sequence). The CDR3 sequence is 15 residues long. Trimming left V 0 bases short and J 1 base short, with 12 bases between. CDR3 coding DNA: TGTGCCTGGAGTGTAGCAGCGGACGGCCAAGAGACCCAGTACTTC. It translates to CAWSVAADGQETQYF.

As DNA, the CDR3 is TGTGCCAGCAGCTTAGCGGGAGTAGCGGGAGAGCAGTTCTTC. It codes for CASSLAGVAGEQFF. V usage is TRBV7-2 and J usage is TRBJ2-1, with 8 bases matching TRBD2. This CDR3 contains 14 residues. The trim removed 0 bases at V and 10 bases at J, leaving 5 bases unmatched. From germline, CDR1 is SGHTA and CDR2 FQGNSA.

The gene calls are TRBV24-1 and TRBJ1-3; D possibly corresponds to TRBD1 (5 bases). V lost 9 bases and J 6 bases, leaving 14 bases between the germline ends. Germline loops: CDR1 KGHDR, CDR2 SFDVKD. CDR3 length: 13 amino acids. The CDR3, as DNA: TGTGCCACCGCCGACCCGACAGCAAACACCATATATTTT. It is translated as CATADPTANTIYF.

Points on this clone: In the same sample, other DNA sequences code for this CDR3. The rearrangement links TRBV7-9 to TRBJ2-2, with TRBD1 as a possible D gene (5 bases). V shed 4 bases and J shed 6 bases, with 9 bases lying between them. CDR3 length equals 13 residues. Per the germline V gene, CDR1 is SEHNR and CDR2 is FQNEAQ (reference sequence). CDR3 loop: CASSSTGAGELFF. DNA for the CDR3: TGTGCCAGCAGCTCCACAGGTGCCGGGGAGCTGTTTTTT.

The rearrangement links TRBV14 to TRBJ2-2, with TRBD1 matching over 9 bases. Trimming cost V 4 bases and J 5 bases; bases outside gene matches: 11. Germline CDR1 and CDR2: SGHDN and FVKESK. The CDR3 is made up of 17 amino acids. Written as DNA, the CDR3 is TGTGCCAGCAGCCCCGTCGACAGGGGGAGAGAAACCGGGGAGCTGTTTTTT. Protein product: CASSPVDRGRETGELFF.

The CDR3 DNA reads as TGTGCCAGCAGTCCCCGAGGTAGCGGGACCTACAATGAGCAGTTCTTC. Translated, it gives CASSPRGSGTYNEQFF. The V call is TRBV25-1, the J call TRBJ2-1; 8 bases fit TRBD2. CDR3 length equals 16 residues. J gave up 2 bases and V 5 bases, and 8 bases lay outside the gene matches. Germline V gives CDR1 MGHDK, CDR2 SYGVNS.

DNA for the CDR3: TGCAGCGTGGGGGGAGGGAATCAGCCCCAGCATTTT. This translates into CSVGGGNQPQHF. The gene calls are TRBV29-1 and TRBJ1-5, with D perhaps TRBD1 (5 bases). The V and J ends lost 6 bases and 4 bases respectively, with 10 bases between them. Germline V gene sequence: CDR1 SQVTM, CDR2 ANQGSEA. CDR3 size: 12 residues.

CDR3: CASSLGQGGRTQYF. DNA of the CDR3: TGCGCCAGCAGCTTGGGGCAGGGGGGTCGGACCCAGTACTTC. The chain combines TRBV5-1 with TRBJ2-5, with D perhaps TRBD1 (7 bases). Germline CDR1 reads SGHRS; CDR2 reads YFSETQ. This CDR3 comprises 14 residues. V was trimmed by 0 bases and J by 7 bases, leaving 13 bases between them.

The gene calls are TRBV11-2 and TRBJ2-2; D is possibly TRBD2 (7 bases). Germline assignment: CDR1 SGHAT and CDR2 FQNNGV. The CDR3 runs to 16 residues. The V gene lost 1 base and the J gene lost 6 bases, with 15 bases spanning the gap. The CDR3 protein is CASSLAGGRRSGELFF. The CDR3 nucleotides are TGTGCCAGCAGCTTAGCGGGGGGCCGAAGGTCCGGGGAGCTGTTTTTT.

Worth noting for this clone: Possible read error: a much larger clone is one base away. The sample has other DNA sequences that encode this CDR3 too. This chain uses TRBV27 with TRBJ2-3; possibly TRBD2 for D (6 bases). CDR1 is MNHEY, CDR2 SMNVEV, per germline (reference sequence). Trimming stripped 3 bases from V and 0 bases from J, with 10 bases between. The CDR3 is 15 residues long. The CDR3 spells CASSLEGHSTDTQYF. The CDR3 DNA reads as TGTGCCAGCAGTTTGGAGGGCCACAGCACAGATACGCAGTATTTT.

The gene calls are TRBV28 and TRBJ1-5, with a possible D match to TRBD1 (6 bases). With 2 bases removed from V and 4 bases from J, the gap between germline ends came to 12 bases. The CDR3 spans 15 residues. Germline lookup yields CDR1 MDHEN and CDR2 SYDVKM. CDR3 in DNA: TGTGCCAGCAGTTTAACTGGACAGCTGAATCAGCCCCAGCATTTT. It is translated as CASSLTGQLNQPQHF. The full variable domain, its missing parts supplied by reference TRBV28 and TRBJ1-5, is DVKVTQSSRYLVKRTGEKVFLECVQDMDHENMFWYRQDPGLGLRLIYFSYDVKMKEKGDIPEGYSVSREKKERFSLILESASTNQTSMYLCASSLTGQLNQPQHFGDGTRLSIL.

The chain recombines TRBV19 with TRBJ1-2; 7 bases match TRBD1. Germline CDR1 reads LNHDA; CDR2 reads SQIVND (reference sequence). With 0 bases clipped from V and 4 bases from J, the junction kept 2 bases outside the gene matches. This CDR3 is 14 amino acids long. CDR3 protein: CASSIDTGVYGYTF. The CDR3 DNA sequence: TGTGCCAGTAGTATAGACACAGGGGTCTATGGCTACACCTTC.

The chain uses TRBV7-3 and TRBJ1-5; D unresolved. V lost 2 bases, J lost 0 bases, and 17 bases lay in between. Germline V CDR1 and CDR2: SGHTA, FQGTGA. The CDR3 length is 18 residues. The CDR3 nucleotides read TGTGCCAGCAGCTTAGGGAAGGGAGCGAAGGATAGCAATCAGCCCCAGCATTTT. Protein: CASSLGKGAKDSNQPQHF.

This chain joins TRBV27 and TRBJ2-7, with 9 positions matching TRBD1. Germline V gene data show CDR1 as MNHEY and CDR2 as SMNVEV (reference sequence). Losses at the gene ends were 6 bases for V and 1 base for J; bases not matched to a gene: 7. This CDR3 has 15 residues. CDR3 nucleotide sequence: TGTGCCAGCAGGACCGGGACAGGGTTTTCCTACGAGCAGTACTTC. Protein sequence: CASRTGTGFSYEQYF.